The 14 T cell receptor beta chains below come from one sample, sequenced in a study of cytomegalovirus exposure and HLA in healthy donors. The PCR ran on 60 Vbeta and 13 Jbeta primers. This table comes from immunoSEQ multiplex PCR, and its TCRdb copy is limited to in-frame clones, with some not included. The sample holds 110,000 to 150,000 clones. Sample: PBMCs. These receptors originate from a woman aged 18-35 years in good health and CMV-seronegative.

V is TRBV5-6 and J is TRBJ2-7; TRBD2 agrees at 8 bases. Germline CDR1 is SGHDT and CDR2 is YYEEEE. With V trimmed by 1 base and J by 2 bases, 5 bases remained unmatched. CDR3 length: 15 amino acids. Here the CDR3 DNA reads TGTGCCAGCAGCTTGCCGGGAGGGCCAACCTACGAGCAGTACTTC. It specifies CASSLPGGPTYEQYF.

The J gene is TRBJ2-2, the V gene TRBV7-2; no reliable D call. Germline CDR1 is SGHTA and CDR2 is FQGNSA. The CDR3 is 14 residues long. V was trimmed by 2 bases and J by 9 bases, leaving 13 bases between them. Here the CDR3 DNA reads TGTGCCAGCAGCTTAAAGAACGAGCGCAGGGAGCTGTTTTTT. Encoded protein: CASSLKNERRELFF.

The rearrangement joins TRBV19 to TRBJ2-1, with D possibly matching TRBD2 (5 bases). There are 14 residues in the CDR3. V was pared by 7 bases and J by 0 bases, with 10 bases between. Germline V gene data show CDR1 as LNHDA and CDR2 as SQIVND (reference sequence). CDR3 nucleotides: TGTGCCAGTAACCCAGCGGTCTCCTACAATGAGCAGTTCTTC. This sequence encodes CASNPAVSYNEQFF.

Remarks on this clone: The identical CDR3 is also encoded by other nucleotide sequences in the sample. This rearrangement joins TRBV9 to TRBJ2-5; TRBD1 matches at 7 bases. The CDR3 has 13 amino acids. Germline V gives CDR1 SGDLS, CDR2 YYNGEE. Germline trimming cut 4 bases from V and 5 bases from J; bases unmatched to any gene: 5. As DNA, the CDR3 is TGTGCCAGCAGCCCAAGACAGGGTGAGACCCAGTACTTC. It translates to CASSPRQGETQYF.

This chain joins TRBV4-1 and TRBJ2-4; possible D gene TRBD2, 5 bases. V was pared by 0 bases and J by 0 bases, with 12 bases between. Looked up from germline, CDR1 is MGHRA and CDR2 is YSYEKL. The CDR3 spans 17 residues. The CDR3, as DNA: TGCGCCAGCAGCCAAGAACCTAGCAGCTTAGCCAAAAACATTCAGTACTTC. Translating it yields CASSQEPSSLAKNIQYF.

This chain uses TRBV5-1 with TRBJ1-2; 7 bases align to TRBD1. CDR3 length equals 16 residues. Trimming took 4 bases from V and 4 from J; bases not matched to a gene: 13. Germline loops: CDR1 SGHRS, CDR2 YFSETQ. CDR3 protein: CASSGDSGDSSYGYTF. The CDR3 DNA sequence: TGCGCCAGCAGCGGAGATTCGGGGGACAGCTCCTATGGCTACACCTTC. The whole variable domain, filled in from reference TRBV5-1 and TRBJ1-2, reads KAGVTQTPRYLIKTRGQQVTLSCSPISGHRSVSWYQQTPGQGLQFLFEYFSETQRNKGNFPGRFSGRQFSNSRSEMNVSTLELGDSALYLCASSGDSGDSSYGYTFGSGTRLTVV.

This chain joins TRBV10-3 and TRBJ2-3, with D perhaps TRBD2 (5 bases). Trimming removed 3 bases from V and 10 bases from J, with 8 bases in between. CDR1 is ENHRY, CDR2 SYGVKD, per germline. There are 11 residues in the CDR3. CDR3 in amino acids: CAISDGVPQYF. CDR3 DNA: TGTGCCATCAGTGACGGGGTACCGCAGTATTTT.

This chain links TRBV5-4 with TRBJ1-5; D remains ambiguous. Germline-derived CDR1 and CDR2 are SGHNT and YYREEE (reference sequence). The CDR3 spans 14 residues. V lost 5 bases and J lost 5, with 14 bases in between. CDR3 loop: CASRWVRKYQPQHF. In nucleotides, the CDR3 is TGTGCCAGCAGGTGGGTCAGGAAGTATCAGCCCCAGCATTTT.

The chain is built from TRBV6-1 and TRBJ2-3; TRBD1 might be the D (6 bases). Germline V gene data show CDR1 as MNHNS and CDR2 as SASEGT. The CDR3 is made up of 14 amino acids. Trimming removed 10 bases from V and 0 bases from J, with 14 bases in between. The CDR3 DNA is TGTGCCACTTCGGACAGACCTAGCACAGATACGCAGTATTTT. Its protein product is CATSDRPSTDTQYF.

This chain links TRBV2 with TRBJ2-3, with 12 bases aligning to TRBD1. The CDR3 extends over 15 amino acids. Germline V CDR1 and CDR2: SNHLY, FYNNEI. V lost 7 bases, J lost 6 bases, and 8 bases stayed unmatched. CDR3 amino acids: CASNEGTGGLDTQYF. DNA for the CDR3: TGTGCCAGCAACGAGGGGACAGGGGGCTTGGATACGCAGTATTTT.

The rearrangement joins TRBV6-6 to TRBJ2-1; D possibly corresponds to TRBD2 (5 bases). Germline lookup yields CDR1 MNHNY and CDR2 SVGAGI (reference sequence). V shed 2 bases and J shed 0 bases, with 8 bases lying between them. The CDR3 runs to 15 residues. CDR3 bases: TGTGCCAGCAGTTACCAAGGGAGCTCCTACAATGAGCAGTTCTTC. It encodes CASSYQGSSYNEQFF.

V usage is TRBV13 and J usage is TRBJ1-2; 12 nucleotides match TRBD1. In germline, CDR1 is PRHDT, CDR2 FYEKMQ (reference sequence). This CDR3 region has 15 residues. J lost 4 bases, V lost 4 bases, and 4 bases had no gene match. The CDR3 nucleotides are TGTGCCAGCAGCTCCGGGACAGGGGGCGGCTATGGCTACACCTTC. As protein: CASSSGTGGGYGYTF.

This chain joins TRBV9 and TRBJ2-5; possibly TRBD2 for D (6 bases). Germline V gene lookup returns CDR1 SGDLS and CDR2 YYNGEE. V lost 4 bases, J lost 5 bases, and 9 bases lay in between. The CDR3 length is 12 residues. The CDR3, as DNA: TGTGCCAGCAGCCAGGAGGGGGAGACCCAGTACTTC. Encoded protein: CASSQEGETQYF.

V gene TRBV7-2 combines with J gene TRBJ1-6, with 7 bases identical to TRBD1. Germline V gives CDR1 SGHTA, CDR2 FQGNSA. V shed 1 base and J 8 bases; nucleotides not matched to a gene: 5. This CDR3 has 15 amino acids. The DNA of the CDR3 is TGTGCCAGCAGCTTAGAAGGGGGCTCCGATTCACCCCTCCACTTT. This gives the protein CASSLEGGSDSPLHF.